The clone carrying this T cell receptor (beta chain) was observed a few times. This CDR3 comprises 15 residues. The J segment lost 6 bases and the V segment lost 4 bases, leaving 11 bases of the junction unmatched. Germline CDR1 reads SGDLS; CDR2 reads YYNGEE. Sequenced by immunoSEQ multiplex PCR; TCRdb stores in-frame clones only, minus some. The sample records approximately 110,000 clones, about 88% being singletons. This entry comes from a study of blood T cell repertoires in COVID-19. Sequencing was performed on peripheral blood. The sequence derives from a woman in her 70s who had recovered from COVID-19. The J gene is TRBJ2-7, the V gene TRBV9; 9 positions match TRBD2. CDR3 residues: CASSSSGTSNFEQYF. The DNA for the CDR3 is TGTGCCAGCAGCTCTTCGGGGACTAGCAATTTCGAGCAGTACTTC.